This T cell receptor beta chain was recorded in a study of T cell clonotyping in hematopoietic cell transplantation. Study in general: Pretransplant recipient samples were taken after cytoreduction. Study findings and constraints: Recipient TCR diversity dropped after transplant; expanded clonotypes rose from day 30 to 180.

Between the trimmed V and J ends, which lost 7 bases and 4 bases, there was a span of 16 bases. In germline, CDR1 is MDHEN, CDR2 SYDVKM. This CDR3 has 14 residues. This clone was recorded a few times. Its matching antigen is unknown. This sample's time point: recipient sample about 28 days before transplant, after cytoreduction. Blood collection times were about day -28 and days 30, 100, 180 posttransplant. TCRdb's copy holds only in-frame clones and misses some; the assay was immunoSEQ multiplex PCR. The sample includes some 40,000 clones, less than 85% of them seen just once. The sequence came from a man in his fifties or sixties with acute myeloid leukemia. Some clones in this sample may be carry-over from other donors' samples. Material: peripheral blood mononuclear cells, obtained before stem cell transplant. The rearrangement links TRBV28 to TRBJ1-2; a possible D gene is TRBD1 (5 bases). The CDR3 nucleotides read TGTGCCAGCACCTCGGCAGGGTACTCCTATGGCTACACCTTC. Residues: CASTSAGYSYGYTF.